What follows is one T cell receptor (beta chain) and its context. What it recognizes is unknown. Assay used: immunoSEQ multiplex PCR; TCRdb lists only in-frame clones, some missing. This sample has tens of thousands of clones, with 75% to 80% found just once. Culture proceeded for approximately 9 days, and CD4+ T cells were then isolated. Both day 3 and day 7 saw half the medium replaced with IL-2 medium. The sample is drawn from a study of vaccination effects on CD4 cells after COVID-19. Overall study context: Wells containing approximately 2 million PBMC each were cultured with around 10 IU/ml IL-2 and approximately 10 ug/ml peptides.

Trimming shortened V by 0 bases and J by 0 bases, and 6 bases separated the two germline ends. The CDR3 is made up of 15 amino acids. The V gene's germline CDR1 is MNHEY and CDR2 SVGAGI. Study-level findings and limits: Infection-derived and vaccine-derived clones contracted markedly late after vaccination.

Sequencing was performed on CD4+ T cells from PBMCs cultured without peptide, taken before COVID-19 vaccination. The clonotype originates from a human donor who had a prior SARS-CoV-2 infection. J is TRBJ1-3 and V is TRBV6-5; tentative D call: TRBD1 (5 bases). Written as DNA, the CDR3 is TGTGCCAGCAGTTACTCTGACAGCTCTGGAAACACCATATATTTT. It codes for CASSYSDSSGNTIYF.